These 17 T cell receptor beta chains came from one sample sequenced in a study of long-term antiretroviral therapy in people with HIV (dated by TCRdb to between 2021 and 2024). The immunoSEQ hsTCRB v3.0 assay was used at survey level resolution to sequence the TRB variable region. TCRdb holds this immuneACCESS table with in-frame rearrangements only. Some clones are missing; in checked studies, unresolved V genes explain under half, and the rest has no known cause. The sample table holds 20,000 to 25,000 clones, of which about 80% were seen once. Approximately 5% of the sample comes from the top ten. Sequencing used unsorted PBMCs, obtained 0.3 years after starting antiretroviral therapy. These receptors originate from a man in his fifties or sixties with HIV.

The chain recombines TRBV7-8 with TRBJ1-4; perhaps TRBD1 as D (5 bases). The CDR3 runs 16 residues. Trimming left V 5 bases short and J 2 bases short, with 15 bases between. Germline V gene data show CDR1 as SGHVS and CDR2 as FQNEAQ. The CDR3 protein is CASSPGSGTTNEKLFF. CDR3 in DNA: TGTGCCAGCAGCCCTGGGAGCGGGACGACTAATGAAAAACTGTTTTTT.

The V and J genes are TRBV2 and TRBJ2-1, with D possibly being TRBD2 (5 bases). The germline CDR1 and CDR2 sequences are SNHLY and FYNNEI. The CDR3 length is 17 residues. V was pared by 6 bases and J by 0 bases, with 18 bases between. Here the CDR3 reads CASRVGWAGLSYNEQFF. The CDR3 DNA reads TGTGCCAGCAGGGTGGGTTGGGCGGGTCTCTCCTACAATGAGCAGTTCTTC.

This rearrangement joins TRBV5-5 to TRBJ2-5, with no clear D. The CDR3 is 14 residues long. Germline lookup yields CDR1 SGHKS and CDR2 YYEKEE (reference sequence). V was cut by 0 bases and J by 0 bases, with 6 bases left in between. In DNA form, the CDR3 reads TGTGCCAGCAGCTTGGCTCGCAACCAAGAGACCCAGTACTTC. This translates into CASSLARNQETQYF.

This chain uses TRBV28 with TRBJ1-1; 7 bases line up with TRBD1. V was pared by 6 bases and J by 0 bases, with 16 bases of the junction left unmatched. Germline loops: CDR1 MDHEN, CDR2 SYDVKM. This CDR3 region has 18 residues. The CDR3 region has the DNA TGTGCCAGCAGCCACCCTATTGACAGGGACCCTCTGAACACTGAAGCTTTCTTT. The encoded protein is CASSHPIDRDPLNTEAFF.

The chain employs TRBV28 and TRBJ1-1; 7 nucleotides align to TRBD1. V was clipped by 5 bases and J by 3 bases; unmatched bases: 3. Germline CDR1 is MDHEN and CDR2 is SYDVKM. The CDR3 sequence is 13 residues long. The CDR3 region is CASSIDRDTEAFF. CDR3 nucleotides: TGTGCCAGCAGTATTGACAGGGACACTGAAGCTTTCTTT.

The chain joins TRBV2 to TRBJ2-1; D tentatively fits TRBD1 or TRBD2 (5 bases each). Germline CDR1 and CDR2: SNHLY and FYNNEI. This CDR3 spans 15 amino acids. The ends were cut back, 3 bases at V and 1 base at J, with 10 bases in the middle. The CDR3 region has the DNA TGTGCCAGCAGTGATAAGGGACGATCCTACAATGAGCAGTTCTTC. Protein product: CASSDKGRSYNEQFF.

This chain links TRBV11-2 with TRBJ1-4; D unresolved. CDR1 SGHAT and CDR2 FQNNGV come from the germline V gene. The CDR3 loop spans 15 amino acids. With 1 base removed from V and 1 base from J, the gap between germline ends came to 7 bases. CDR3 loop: CASSLVGITNEKLFF. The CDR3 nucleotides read TGTGCCAGCAGCTTAGTTGGGATAACTAATGAAAAACTGTTTTTT. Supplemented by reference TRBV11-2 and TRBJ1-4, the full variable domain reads EAGVAQSPRYKIIEKRQSVAFWCNPISGHATLYWYQQILGQGPKLLIQFQNNGVVDDSQLPKDRFSAERLKGVDSTLKIQPAKLEDSAVYLCASSLVGITNEKLFFGSGTQLSVL.

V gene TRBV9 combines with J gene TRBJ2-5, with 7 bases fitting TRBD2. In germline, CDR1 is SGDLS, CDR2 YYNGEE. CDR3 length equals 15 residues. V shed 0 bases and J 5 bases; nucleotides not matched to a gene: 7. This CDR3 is CASSVVGLGSETQYF. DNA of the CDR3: TGTGCCAGCAGCGTAGTAGGACTAGGATCCGAGACCCAGTACTTC.

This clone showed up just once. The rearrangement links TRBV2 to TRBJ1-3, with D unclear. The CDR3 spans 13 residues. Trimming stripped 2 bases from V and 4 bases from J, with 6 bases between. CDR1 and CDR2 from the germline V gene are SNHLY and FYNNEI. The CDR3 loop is CASSENGGNTIYF. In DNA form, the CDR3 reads TGTGCCAGCAGTGAAAACGGAGGAAACACCATATATTTT.

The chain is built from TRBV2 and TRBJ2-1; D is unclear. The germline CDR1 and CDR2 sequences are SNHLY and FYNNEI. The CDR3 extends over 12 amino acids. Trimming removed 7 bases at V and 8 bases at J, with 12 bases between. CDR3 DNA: TGTGCCAGCAACTCCAAATGGCATGAGCAGTTCTTC. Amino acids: CASNSKWHEQFF.

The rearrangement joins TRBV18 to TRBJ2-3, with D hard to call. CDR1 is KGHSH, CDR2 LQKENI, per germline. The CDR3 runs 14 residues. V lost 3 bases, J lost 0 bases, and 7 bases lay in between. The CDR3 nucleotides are TGTGCCAGCTCACCTAAGCAAAGCACAGATACGCAGTATTTT. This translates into CASSPKQSTDTQYF.

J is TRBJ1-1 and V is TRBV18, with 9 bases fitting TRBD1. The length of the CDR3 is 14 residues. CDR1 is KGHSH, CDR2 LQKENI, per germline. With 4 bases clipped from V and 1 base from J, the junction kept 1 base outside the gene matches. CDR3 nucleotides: TGTGCCAGCTCACGACAGGGGGAGAACACTGAAGCTTTCTTT. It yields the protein CASSRQGENTEAFF.

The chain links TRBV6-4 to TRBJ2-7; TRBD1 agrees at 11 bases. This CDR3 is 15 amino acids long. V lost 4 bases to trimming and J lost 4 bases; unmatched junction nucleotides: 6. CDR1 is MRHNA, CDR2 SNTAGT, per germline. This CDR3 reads CASSVDGTGGYEQYF. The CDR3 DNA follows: TGTGCCAGCAGTGTGGACGGGACAGGGGGATACGAGCAGTACTTC.

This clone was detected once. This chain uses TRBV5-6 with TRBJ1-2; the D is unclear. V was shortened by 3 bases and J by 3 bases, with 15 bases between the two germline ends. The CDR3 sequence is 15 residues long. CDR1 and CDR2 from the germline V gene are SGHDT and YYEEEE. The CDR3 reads CASSWLLPGDYGYTF. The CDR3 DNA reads TGTGCCAGCAGCTGGTTGCTGCCCGGTGACTATGGCTACACCTTC.

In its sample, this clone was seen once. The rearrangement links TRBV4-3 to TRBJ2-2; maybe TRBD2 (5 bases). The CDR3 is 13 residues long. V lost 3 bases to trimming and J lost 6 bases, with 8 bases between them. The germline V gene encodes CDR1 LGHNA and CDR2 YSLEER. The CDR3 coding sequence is TGCGCCAGCAGCCAGGGGAGCCCCGGGGAGCTGTTTTTT. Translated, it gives CASSQGSPGELFF.

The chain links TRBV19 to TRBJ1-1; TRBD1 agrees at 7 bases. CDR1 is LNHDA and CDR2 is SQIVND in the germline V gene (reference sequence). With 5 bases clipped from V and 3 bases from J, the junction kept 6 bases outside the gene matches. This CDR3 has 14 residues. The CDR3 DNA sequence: TGTGCCAGTAGTCCGACAGGGAAGGACACTGAAGCTTTCTTT. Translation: CASSPTGKDTEAFF.

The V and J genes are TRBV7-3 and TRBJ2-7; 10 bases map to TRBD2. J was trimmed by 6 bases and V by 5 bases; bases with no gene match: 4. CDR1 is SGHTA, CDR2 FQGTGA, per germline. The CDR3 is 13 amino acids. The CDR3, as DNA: TGTGCCAGCAGCCCAGCGGGGGGGCGCGAGCAGTACTTC. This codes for CASSPAGGREQYF.